These 18 T cell receptor beta chains came from one sample sequenced in a study of graft-versus-host responses after intestinal transplantation. The protocol was immunoSEQ multiplex PCR, while the TCRdb copy is restricted to in-frame clones and leaves out a portion. The data contain over 55,000 clones, approximately 87% of them seen just once; the ten biggest clones take up 0.39%. The antigens these receptors bind are not known. Sequencing was performed on unstimulated CD4+ T cells sorted from spleen or lymph node cells, taken before transplant. The receptors shown here come from a human donor who was the organ donor for an intestinal transplant.

The V gene is TRBV7-2, the J gene TRBJ2-5; a weak D match, TRBD1 (7 bases). Germline CDR1 SGHTA, CDR2 FQGNSA. There are 15 residues in the CDR3. With 2 bases removed from V and 5 bases from J, the gap between germline ends came to 15 bases. CDR3 nucleotide sequence: TGTGCCAGCAGCTTATCCCCAGGGGGGCACGAGACCCAGTACTTC. Translated, it gives CASSLSPGGHETQYF. The full variable domain, its missing parts supplied by reference TRBV7-2 and TRBJ2-5, is GAGVSQSPSNKVTEKGKDVELRCDPISGHTALYWYRQSLGQGLEFLIYFQGNSAPDKSGLPSDRFSAERTGGSVSTLTIQRTQQEDSAVYLCASSLSPGGHETQYFGPGTRLLVL.

The gene calls are TRBV5-6 and TRBJ1-5; no reliable D call. V dropped 0 bases and J dropped 4 bases, with 2 bases sitting between them. The CDR3 loop spans 12 amino acids. Germline V CDR1 and CDR2: SGHDT, YYEEEE. The CDR3 coding sequence is TGTGCCAGCAGCTTGGTAAATCAGCCCCAGCATTTT. This encodes CASSLVNQPQHF.

The count of this clone is one. This rearrangement joins TRBV4-1 to TRBJ2-3, with 10 nucleotides matching TRBD1. Germline trimming cut 0 bases from V and 2 bases from J; bases unmatched to any gene: 11. This CDR3 has 19 residues. Per the germline V gene, CDR1 is MGHRA and CDR2 is YSYEKL. The CDR3 DNA reads TGCGCCAGCAGCCAAGAGAAAGACCGGACAGGGGGGCTCACAGATACGCAGTATTTT. Residues: CASSQEKDRTGGLTDTQYF.

The gene calls are TRBV30 and TRBJ1-2, with D possibly TRBD1 on 6 matching bases. Deletions cut 2 bases from V and 4 bases from J, with 8 bases between. The CDR3 has 12 amino acids. Germline loops: CDR1 GTSNPN, CDR2 SVGIG (reference sequence). CDR3 nucleotides: TGTGCCTGGAGTCAAGGGGGCTATGGCTACACCTTC. As protein: CAWSQGGYGYTF.

This chain connects TRBV11-2 to TRBJ2-3; TRBD2 might be the D (6 bases). CDR3 size: 15 residues. The germline V and J ends were trimmed by 5 bases and 6 bases, with 18 bases remaining between them. Per germline, CDR1 SGHAT and CDR2 FQNNGV. DNA for the CDR3: TGTGCCAGCAGCCTTTGGGACCGCGGGGCGGATACGCAGTATTTT. Its translation is CASSLWDRGADTQYF.

The chain recombines TRBV7-8 with TRBJ1-1; D unresolved. This CDR3 spans 15 amino acids. Trimming removed 1 base at V and 4 bases at J, with 13 bases between. Germline values: CDR1 SGHVS, CDR2 FQNEAQ. The CDR3 DNA reads as TGTGCCAGCAGCTTAGTCCGCGGGGTAAGCACTGAAGCTTTCTTT. Amino acids: CASSLVRGVSTEAFF.

The chain combines TRBV5-4 with TRBJ1-2, with D possibly being TRBD1 (6 bases). This CDR3 spans 15 amino acids. Trimming left V 3 bases short and J 3 bases short, with 15 bases between. CDR1 SGHNT and CDR2 YYREEE come from the germline V gene (reference sequence). CDR3 loop: CASSSGGAGYYGYTF. CDR3 coding DNA: TGTGCCAGCAGCTCGGGGGGGGCAGGGTACTATGGCTACACCTTC.

The chain combines TRBV25-1 with TRBJ1-5; 9 bases map to TRBD1. Germline CDR1 reads MGHDK; CDR2 reads SYGVNS. Trimming removed 6 bases from V and 9 bases from J; junction bases left unmatched: 12. The CDR3 extends over 15 amino acids. For the CDR3, the DNA is TGTGCCAGCAGCCCCGGGACAGGGACCGCGGGGCCCCAGCATTTT. It codes for CASSPGTGTAGPQHF.

The chain is built from TRBV5-1 and TRBJ1-1, with D possibly being TRBD1 (6 bases). Trimming left V 0 bases short and J 6 bases short, with 15 bases between. The CDR3 consists of 15 residues. From germline, CDR1 is SGHRS and CDR2 YFSETQ. CDR3 in amino acids: CASSLEGGKGAEAFF. The CDR3 nucleotides read TGCGCCAGCAGCTTGGAGGGAGGGAAGGGGGCTGAAGCTTTCTTT.

The chain couples TRBV28 to TRBJ2-7; TRBD2 is a possible D gene (6 bases). The V gene lost 5 bases and the J gene lost 3 bases, with 17 bases spanning the gap. The V gene's germline CDR1 is MDHEN and CDR2 SYDVKM. The CDR3 is 15 amino acids. In DNA form, the CDR3 reads TGTGCCAGCAGTAGTAGGGCCGCGGGAATCTACGAGCAGTACGTC. This sequence encodes CASSSRAAGIYEQYV.

The gene calls are TRBV11-2 and TRBJ2-1; 14 bases are a match to TRBD2. The length of the CDR3 is 18 residues. Germline CDR1 reads SGHAT; CDR2 reads FQNNGV. After removal of 5 bases from V and 3 bases from J, the junction contained 9 bases not matched to a gene. CDR3 coding DNA: TGTGCCAGCAGCCCGCAGAGGACTAGCGGGGGGTTCTACAATGAGCAGTTCTTC. It yields the protein CASSPQRTSGGFYNEQFF.

This clone was seen once. The chain is built from TRBV6-5 and TRBJ1-6, with D tentatively TRBD1 (5 bases). CDR3 length equals 15 residues. Trimming removed 6 bases at V and 2 bases at J, with 11 bases between. CDR1 is MNHEY, CDR2 SVGAGI, per germline. In nucleotides, the CDR3 is TGTGCCAGCAGCTATGACAGAGCCTATAATTCACCCCTCCACTTT. Translating gives CASSYDRAYNSPLHF.

V gene TRBV14 combines with J gene TRBJ1-2, with D perhaps TRBD1 (5 bases). The CDR3 loop spans 12 amino acids. Germline V gene sequence: CDR1 SGHDN, CDR2 FVKESK. The V and J ends lost 3 bases and 4 bases respectively, with 6 bases between them. This chain's CDR3 is CASSQGLYGYTF. The DNA for the CDR3 is TGTGCCAGCAGCCAGGGGCTCTATGGCTACACCTTC.

This clone was observed a handful of times. The sample holds other DNA sequences that translate to the same CDR3. The rearrangement uses TRBV6-5 and TRBJ1-6; 10 nucleotides align to TRBD1. V gave up 6 bases and J gave up 8 bases; unmatched junction bases: 4. The germline V gene has CDR1 MNHEY and CDR2 SVGAGI. The CDR3 has 14 residues. CDR3 loop: CASSLGTGDSPLHF. The CDR3 region has the DNA TGTGCCAGCAGCCTAGGGACAGGGGATTCACCCCTCCACTTT.

This clone was counted a single time. V gene TRBV2 combines with J gene TRBJ2-3; 13 bases match TRBD2. Per the germline V gene, CDR1 is SNHLY and CDR2 is FYNNEI. The CDR3 covers 16 residues. V gave up 8 bases and J gave up 5 bases; unmatched junction bases: 10. The DNA of the CDR3 is TGTGCCAGCGGACGGACTAGCGGGGGCACGGGAGATACGCAGTATTTT. Translating gives CASGRTSGGTGDTQYF.

The genes are TRBV4-3 and TRBJ2-7, with 9 bases fitting TRBD2. V was clipped by 8 bases and J by 7 bases; unmatched bases: 9. The CDR3 length is 13 residues. CDR1 is LGHNA, CDR2 YSLEER, per germline. CDR3 sequence reads: CASLPGTSYEQYV. CDR3 nucleotide sequence: TGCGCCAGCCTGCCCGGGACTAGCTATGAGCAGTACGTC.

DNA of the CDR3: TGTGCCAGCAGGACAGGGCGGGCTAATGAAAAACTGTTTTTT. The encoded protein is CASRTGRANEKLFF. The rearrangement links TRBV6-5 to TRBJ1-4, with 7 bases aligning to TRBD1. V gave up 6 bases and J gave up 3 bases; unmatched junction bases: 4. The germline V gene encodes CDR1 MNHEY and CDR2 SVGAGI. The CDR3 spans 14 residues.

The V gene is TRBV28, the J gene TRBJ1-2; possibly TRBD1 for D (6 bases). Per germline, CDR1 MDHEN and CDR2 SYDVKM. The CDR3 totals 15 residues. Between the trimmed V and J ends, which lost 3 bases and 1 base, there was a span of 12 bases. The CDR3 here is CASSLLTGDNYGYTF. Here the CDR3 DNA reads TGTGCCAGCAGTTTGTTGACAGGAGATAACTATGGCTACACCTTC.